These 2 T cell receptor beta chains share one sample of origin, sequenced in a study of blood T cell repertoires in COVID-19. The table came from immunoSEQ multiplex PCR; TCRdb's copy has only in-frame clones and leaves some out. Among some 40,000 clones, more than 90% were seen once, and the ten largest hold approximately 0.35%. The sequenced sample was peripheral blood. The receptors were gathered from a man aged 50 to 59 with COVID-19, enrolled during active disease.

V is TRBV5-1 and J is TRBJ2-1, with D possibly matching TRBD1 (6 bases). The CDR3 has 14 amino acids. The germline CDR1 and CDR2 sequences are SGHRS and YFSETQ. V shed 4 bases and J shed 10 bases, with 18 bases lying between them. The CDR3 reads CASSQGQLGSEQFF. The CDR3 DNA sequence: TGCGCCAGCAGCCAGGGGCAGCTAGGTAGCGAGCAGTTCTTC.

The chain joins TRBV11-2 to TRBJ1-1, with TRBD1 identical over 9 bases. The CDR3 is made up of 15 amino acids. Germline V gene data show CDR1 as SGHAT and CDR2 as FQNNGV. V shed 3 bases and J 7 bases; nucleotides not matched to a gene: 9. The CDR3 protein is CASSLTGGLSFEAFF. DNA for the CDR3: TGTGCCAGCAGCTTGACAGGGGGGTTGAGTTTTGAAGCTTTCTTT.